The source of this TCR beta chain is a study of T cells expressing NK-cell markers. TCRdb processed the 5' RACE reads again and assigns one entry to each CDR3 protein, with no DNA. The listing contains 300,000 or so distinct CDR3 sequences. For this clonotype: Its antigen is as yet unknown.

Findings and limits, study-wide: HCMV specificity of the expanded NKG2C+ T cell clones was not established.

Sequenced material: blood T cells: a sorted CD56 or NKG2C T cell subset, CD4+ or CD8+ T cells, or bulk PBMC T cells (not recorded which). The clonotype comes from a woman between 18 and 70 years old in good health.

CDR3 region: CASSGDRAATNEKLFF. The chain uses TRBV11-1 and TRBJ1-4; TCRdb's D call of TRBD1 is untestable without DNA. The CDR3 length is 16 residues. Looked up from germline, CDR1 is SGHAT and CDR2 is FQDESV (reference sequence).